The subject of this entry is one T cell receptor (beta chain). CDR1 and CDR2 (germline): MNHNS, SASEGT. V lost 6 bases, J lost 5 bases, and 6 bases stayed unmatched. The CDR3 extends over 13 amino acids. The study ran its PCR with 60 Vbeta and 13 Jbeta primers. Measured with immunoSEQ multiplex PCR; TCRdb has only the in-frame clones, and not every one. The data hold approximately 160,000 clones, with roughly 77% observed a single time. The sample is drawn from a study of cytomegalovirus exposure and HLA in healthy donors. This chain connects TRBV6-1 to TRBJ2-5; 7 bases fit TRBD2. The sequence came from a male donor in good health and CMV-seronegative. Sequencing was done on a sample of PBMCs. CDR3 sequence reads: CASRLAVGETQYF. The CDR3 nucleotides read TGTGCCAGCAGGCTAGCGGTGGGGGAGACCCAGTACTTC.